Given below is one TCR beta chain in context. The data are from a study of T cell changes during pregnancy in multiple sclerosis. The CDR3 has 16 amino acids. Per germline, CDR1 LNHNV and CDR2 YYDKDF (reference sequence). V lost 0 bases to trimming and J lost 3 bases; unmatched junction nucleotides: 8. Profiled with immunoSEQ multiplex PCR; TCRdb holds only in-frame clones, not every one. The sample has 100,000 or so clones, around nine tenths seen once. The material sequenced was peripheral blood, taken in the second trimester of pregnancy. The J gene is TRBJ2-7, the V gene TRBV15; TRBD2 matches at 7 bases. The source is a female donor with multiple sclerosis, enrolled in a pregnancy study. CDR3 amino acids: CATSRDLRASGYEQYF. In DNA, the CDR3 is TGTGCCACCAGCAGAGATTTAAGGGCTAGCGGCTACGAGCAGTACTTC.